A single sample gave rise to the 26 T cell receptor beta chains below, sequenced in a study of cytomegalovirus exposure and HLA in healthy donors. It was with 60 Vbeta and 13 Jbeta primers that the PCR ran. Assay: immunoSEQ multiplex PCR; the TCRdb copy retains only in-frame clones and omits some. Among about 170,000 clones listed, more than 65% were seen once. The sample consisted of PBMCs. The receptors derive from a male donor in good health and CMV-seronegative.

This clone was seen only a few times. This sequence joins TRBV2 and TRBJ2-6, with TRBD1 matching over 7 bases. Germline values: CDR1 SNHLY, CDR2 FYNNEI. This CDR3 is built from 18 residues. The J segment lost 0 bases and the V segment lost 4 bases, leaving 9 bases of the junction unmatched. The CDR3 DNA reads as TGTGCCAGCAGTGGGGGGACAGCGATCGGCTCTGGGGCCAACGTCCTGACTTTC. Its translation: CASSGGTAIGSGANVLTF.

The CDR3: CASSSSGSGAIQYF. CDR3 DNA sequence: TGTGCCAGCTCATCGTCAGGGTCCGGCGCCATTCAGTACTTC. The chain has TRBV18 and TRBJ2-4, with D possibly matching TRBD1 (5 bases). Germline CDR1 is KGHSH and CDR2 is LQKENI. Trimming removed 5 bases at V and 9 bases at J, with 17 bases between. The CDR3 is made up of 14 amino acids.

The CDR3 coding sequence is TGTGCCAGCTCACCACTGGGGACAGACGAGACCCAGTACTTC. This sequence encodes CASSPLGTDETQYF. The gene calls are TRBV18 and TRBJ2-5; 7 bases fit TRBD1. V lost 1 base to trimming and J lost 5 bases; unmatched junction nucleotides: 4. The CDR3 contains 14 residues. Per the germline V gene, CDR1 is KGHSH and CDR2 is LQKENI. Full variable domain (rest looked up from reference TRBV18 and TRBJ2-5): NAGVMQNPRHLVRRRGQEARLRCSPMKGHSHVYWYRQLPEEGLKFMVYLQKENIIDESGMPKERFSAEFPKEGPSILRIQQVVRGDSAAYFCASSPLGTDETQYFGPGTRLLVL.

This clone was counted once. This sequence joins TRBV6-4 and TRBJ2-1, with a tentative D call TRBD2 (6 bases). V was shortened by 0 bases and J by 4 bases, with 16 bases between the two germline ends. CDR3 size: 17 residues. Germline V gives CDR1 MRHNA, CDR2 SNTAGT. CDR3 sequence reads: CASSDSSGPRGYNEQFF. CDR3 DNA: TGTGCCAGCAGTGACTCTTCGGGACCCCGGGGGTACAATGAGCAGTTCTTC.

The V call is TRBV2, the J call TRBJ1-1; 9 bases are a match to TRBD1. Losses at the gene ends were 7 bases for V and 0 bases for J; bases not matched to a gene: 9. CDR1 and CDR2 (germline): SNHLY, FYNNEI. The CDR3 spans 16 residues. CDR3 coding DNA: TGTGCCAGCACCCCGGGACAGGGTTACATGAACACTGAAGCTTTCTTT. This gives the protein CASTPGQGYMNTEAFF.

V usage is TRBV6-5 and J usage is TRBJ1-1; D call uncertain. This CDR3 has 13 amino acids. Deletions cut 6 bases from V and 5 bases from J, with 13 bases between. Germline V gives CDR1 MNHEY, CDR2 SVGAGI. CDR3 region: CASRNPGGTEAFF. In DNA form, the CDR3 reads TGTGCCAGCAGGAACCCGGGAGGAACTGAAGCTTTCTTT.

The V gene is TRBV5-6, the J gene TRBJ2-3; weak D call: TRBD2 (6 bases). The CDR3 has 18 residues. The V end lost 3 bases, the J end lost 2 bases, and 22 bases lay between the germline ends. Germline lookup yields CDR1 SGHDT and CDR2 YYEEEE. The CDR3 reads CASSSDYDERGDTDTQYF. CDR3 nucleotide sequence: TGTGCCAGCAGCTCGGACTACGACGAGAGGGGAGACACAGATACGCAGTATTTT.

This chain connects TRBV11-2 to TRBJ1-4; 7 nucleotides agree with TRBD1. The germline V gene has CDR1 SGHAT and CDR2 FQNNGV. The length of the CDR3 is 14 residues. V lost 0 bases, J lost 7 bases, and 2 bases stayed unmatched. CDR3 bases: TGTGCCAGCAGCTTAGACAGGGGGAGTGAAAAACTGTTTTTT. Translation: CASSLDRGSEKLFF.

The chain links TRBV14 to TRBJ2-3; no clear D. The CDR3 length is 16 residues. Trimming pared 4 bases from V and 2 bases from J, leaving 16 bases between. Germline values: CDR1 SGHDN, CDR2 FVKESK. DNA for the CDR3: TGTGCCAGCAGCCGGTCACTCCTGTCGCTCACAGATACGCAGTATTTT. It yields the protein CASSRSLLSLTDTQYF.

This chain links TRBV11-3 with TRBJ2-1; 8 bases are a match to TRBD2. CDR1 is SGHNT and CDR2 is YENEEA in the germline V gene. This CDR3 is 15 amino acids long. The V segment lost 5 bases and the J segment 2 bases; nucleotides outside the gene matches: 5. The CDR3 sequence: CASSPRAGAYNEQFF. The CDR3 nucleotides are TGTGCCAGCAGCCCTAGAGCGGGAGCCTACAATGAGCAGTTCTTC. Drawing the rest from reference TRBV11-3 and TRBJ2-1, the complete variable domain is EAGVVQSPRYKIIEKKQPVAFWCNPISGHNTLYWYLQNLGQGPELLIRYENEEAVDDSQLPKDRFSAERLKGVDSTLKIQPAELGDSAVYLCASSPRAGAYNEQFFGPGTRLTVL.

The chain is built from TRBV12-5 and TRBJ2-3, with TRBD1 identical over 11 bases. J was trimmed by 4 bases and V by 6 bases; bases with no gene match: 3. Germline V CDR1 and CDR2: LGHNT, FRNRAP. This CDR3 has 14 amino acids. The CDR3 DNA reads TGTGCTAGTGGCCGGGGACAGGGGGCAGATACGCAGTATTTT. Its translation is CASGRGQGADTQYF.

The chain couples TRBV11-2 to TRBJ2-6; D ambiguous. V lost 6 bases and J 2 bases, leaving 5 bases between the germline ends. The CDR3 has 13 residues. CDR1 SGHAT and CDR2 FQNNGV come from the germline V gene. In DNA form, the CDR3 reads TGTGCCAGCAGATATGCTGGGGCCAACGTCCTGACTTTC. This sequence encodes CASRYAGANVLTF.

This rearrangement joins TRBV27 to TRBJ2-7; the D gene is possibly TRBD2 (5 bases). Germline CDR1 reads MNHEY; CDR2 reads SMNVEV (reference sequence). The CDR3 sequence is 14 residues long. Trimming pared 5 bases from V and 0 bases from J, leaving 11 bases between. The CDR3 loop is CASSTYLASYEQYF. CDR3 DNA: TGTGCCAGCAGTACTTACCTAGCCTCCTACGAGCAGTACTTC.

V and J are TRBV28 and TRBJ2-3; 11 bases agree with TRBD2. Germline lookup yields CDR1 MDHEN and CDR2 SYDVKM. The V gene end was trimmed by 4 bases and the J gene end by 6 bases; junction bases not matched to a gene: 15. CDR3 size: 18 residues. DNA for the CDR3: TGTGCCAGCAGTTCGCCAATCACTAGCGGGAGAAGCCTGGATACGCAGTATTTT. Translating gives CASSSPITSGRSLDTQYF. Drawing the rest from reference TRBV28 and TRBJ2-3, the complete variable domain is DVKVTQSSRYLVKRTGEKVFLECVQDMDHENMFWYRQDPGLGLRLIYFSYDVKMKEKGDIPEGYSVSREKKERFSLILESASTNQTSMYLCASSSPITSGRSLDTQYFGPGTRLTVL.

The genes are TRBV11-2 and TRBJ1-4, with D possibly TRBD1 on 6 matching bases. Germline lookup yields CDR1 SGHAT and CDR2 FQNNGV. The CDR3 length is 16 residues. V lost 1 base and J lost 4, with 13 bases in between. The CDR3 spells CASSLGPQGINEKLFF. CDR3 in DNA: TGTGCCAGCAGCTTAGGCCCACAGGGAATTAATGAAAAACTGTTTTTT.

This clone was detected only a few times. The rearrangement uses TRBV7-3 and TRBJ2-2, with 7 bases matching TRBD1. The V gene end was trimmed by 5 bases and the J gene end by 1 base; junction bases not matched to a gene: 10. Germline values: CDR1 SGHTA, CDR2 FQGTGA. This CDR3 contains 17 residues. The CDR3 spells CASSPFPGTENTGELFF. For the CDR3, the DNA is TGTGCCAGCAGCCCGTTTCCGGGGACAGAGAACACCGGGGAGCTGTTTTTT.

The chain links TRBV10-3 to TRBJ2-1; 8 nucleotides line up with TRBD1. The CDR3 loop spans 14 amino acids. V lost 6 bases to trimming and J lost 5 bases; unmatched junction nucleotides: 6. The V gene's germline CDR1 is ENHRY and CDR2 SYGVKD. The CDR3 nucleotides are TGTGCCATCAGGAGACAGGGGACAAACAATGAGCAGTTCTTC. It is translated as CAIRRQGTNNEQFF.

The chain carries TRBV11-2 and TRBJ1-2; D possibly corresponds to TRBD1 (5 bases). Germline CDR1 SGHAT, CDR2 FQNNGV. This CDR3 spans 16 amino acids. Trimming shortened V by 1 base and J by 5 bases, and 17 bases separated the two germline ends. CDR3 in amino acids: CASSLAGRGRGYGYTF. The CDR3 DNA reads as TGTGCCAGCAGCTTAGCGGGACGGGGTCGGGGGTATGGCTACACCTTC.

The rearrangement joins TRBV6-1 to TRBJ1-1; D gene ambiguous. The germline V gene has CDR1 MNHNS and CDR2 SASEGT. CDR3 length equals 13 residues. The V gene lost 7 bases and the J gene lost 2 bases, with 11 bases spanning the gap. CDR3 in amino acids: CASTAAENTEAFF. In DNA form, the CDR3 reads TGTGCCAGCACGGCGGCAGAAAACACTGAAGCTTTCTTT.

The V call is TRBV7-6, the J call TRBJ1-3, with D possibly matching TRBD1 (5 bases). The CDR3 runs 16 residues. Trimming removed 5 bases at V and 8 bases at J, with 22 bases between. Germline assignment: CDR1 SGHVS and CDR2 FNYEAQ. The CDR3 sequence is CASSKHAQGVRDTIYF. DNA of the CDR3: TGTGCCAGCAGCAAACACGCCCAGGGCGTACGAGACACCATATATTTT.

The CDR3 is CASSSSGTGHNEQFF. The CDR3 coding sequence is TGCGCCAGCAGCTCCTCCGGGACAGGTCATAATGAGCAGTTCTTC. The chain is built from TRBV5-1 and TRBJ2-1; 8 bases agree with TRBD1. From germline, CDR1 is SGHRS and CDR2 YFSETQ. V shed 3 bases and J 7 bases; nucleotides not matched to a gene: 9. The CDR3 runs to 15 residues.

This rearrangement joins TRBV11-2 to TRBJ2-1, with 11 nucleotides matching TRBD2. Germline loops: CDR1 SGHAT, CDR2 FQNNGV. The CDR3 is 17 residues long. J lost 5 bases, V lost 5 bases, and 11 bases had no gene match. CDR3 region: CASSARRLAGGNNEQFF. The CDR3 nucleotides read TGTGCCAGCAGCGCGAGACGGCTAGCGGGGGGAAACAATGAGCAGTTCTTC. Looking up the rest from reference TRBV11-2 and TRBJ2-1 gives the full variable domain: EAGVAQSPRYKIIEKRQSVAFWCNPISGHATLYWYQQILGQGPKLLIQFQNNGVVDDSQLPKDRFSAERLKGVDSTLKIQPAKLEDSAVYLCASSARRLAGGNNEQFFGPGTRLTVL.

V and J are TRBV5-4 and TRBJ2-2; no definite D call. Germline V gives CDR1 SGHNT, CDR2 YYREEE (reference sequence). V shed 0 bases and J shed 0 bases, with 9 bases lying between them. This CDR3 comprises 16 residues. The CDR3 sequence is CASSLVAGSNTGELFF. As DNA, the CDR3 is TGTGCCAGCAGCTTGGTGGCCGGGTCGAACACCGGGGAGCTGTTTTTT.

A single count supports this clone. This chain joins TRBV11-2 and TRBJ1-4; D possibly corresponds to TRBD1 (6 bases). Germline CDR1 reads SGHAT; CDR2 reads FQNNGV. V was cut by 3 bases and J by 8 bases, with 13 bases left in between. This CDR3 has 14 amino acids. CDR3 nucleotides: TGTGCCAGCAGCTTCATACAGGGCGGGGAAAAACTGTTTTTT. Amino acids: CASSFIQGGEKLFF.

This clone was counted only a few times. The chain uses TRBV4-1 and TRBJ1-1, with D maybe TRBD1 (5 bases). The length of the CDR3 is 15 residues. Between the trimmed V and J ends, which lost 5 bases and 1 base, there was a span of 14 bases. Per germline, CDR1 MGHRA and CDR2 YSYEKL. DNA for the CDR3: TGCGCCAGCAGCGTACAGGAGGGCGGGAACACTGAAGCTTTCTTT. Protein sequence: CASSVQEGGNTEAFF.

The chain carries TRBV2 and TRBJ1-1, with a tentative D call TRBD1 (5 bases). The CDR3 contains 13 residues. The V end was cut by 7 bases, the J end by 1 base, with 10 bases between. CDR1 is SNHLY, CDR2 FYNNEI, per germline. Here the CDR3 reads CASKTDSNTEAFF. For the CDR3, the DNA is TGTGCCAGCAAGACAGATTCGAACACTGAAGCTTTCTTT. The entire variable domain, with the rest obtained from reference TRBV2 and TRBJ1-1, is as follows: EPEVTQTPSHQVTQMGQEVILRCVPISNHLYFYWYRQILGQKVEFLVSFYNNEISEKSEIFDDQFSVERPDGSNFTLKIRSTKLEDSAMYFCASKTDSNTEAFFGQGTRLTVV.